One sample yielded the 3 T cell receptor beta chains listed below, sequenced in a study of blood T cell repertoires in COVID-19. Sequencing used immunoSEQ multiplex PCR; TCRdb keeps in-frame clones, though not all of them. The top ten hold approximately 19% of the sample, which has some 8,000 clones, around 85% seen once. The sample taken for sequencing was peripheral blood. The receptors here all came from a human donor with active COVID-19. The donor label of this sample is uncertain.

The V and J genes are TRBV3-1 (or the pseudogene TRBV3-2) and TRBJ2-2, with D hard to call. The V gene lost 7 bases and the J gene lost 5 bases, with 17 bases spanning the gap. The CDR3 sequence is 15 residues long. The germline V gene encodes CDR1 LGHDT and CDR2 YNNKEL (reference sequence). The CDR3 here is CASIEVSSSTGELFF. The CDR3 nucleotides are TGTGCCAGCATAGAAGTGTCTTCTAGTACCGGGGAGCTGTTTTTT.

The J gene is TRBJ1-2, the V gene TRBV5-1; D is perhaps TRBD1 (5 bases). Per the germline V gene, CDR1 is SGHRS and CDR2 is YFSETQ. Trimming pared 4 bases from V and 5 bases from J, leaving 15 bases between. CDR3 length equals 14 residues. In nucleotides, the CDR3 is TGCGCCAGCAGCCTCCCGGCGGGGGAGTATGGCTACACCTTC. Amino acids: CASSLPAGEYGYTF.

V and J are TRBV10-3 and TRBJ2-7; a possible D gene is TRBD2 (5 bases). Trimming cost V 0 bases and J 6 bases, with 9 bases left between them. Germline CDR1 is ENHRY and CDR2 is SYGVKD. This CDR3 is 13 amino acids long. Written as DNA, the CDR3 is TGTGCCATCAGTGAGTCGGCTAGCTTCGAGCAGTACTTC. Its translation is CAISESASFEQYF.